Below, 9 T cell receptor beta chains from the same sample are listed, as sequenced in a study of breast tumors, draining lymph nodes, adjacent tissues. TCRdb redid the calling of the multiplex PCR reads with MiXCR, one entry per CDR3 protein. The sample carries tens of thousands of distinct CDR3 sequences, 60% to 80% recorded once. Source material: breast tumor tissue. The receptor source for this set is a female donor with breast cancer. Some clones in this sample may be carry-over from other donors' samples.

This chain links TRBV5-1 with TRBJ2-2; 11 bases map to TRBD2. The junction had 0 bases not matched to a gene; V was cut back by 1 base and J by 1 base. CDR1 and CDR2 (germline): SGHRS, YFSETQ. CDR3 length: 16 amino acids. CDR3 sequence: CASSLTSGRNTGELFF. In nucleotides, the CDR3 is TGCGCCAGCAGCTTGACTAGCGGGAGGAACACCGGGGAGCTGTTTTTT. The whole variable domain, remainder taken from reference TRBV5-1 and TRBJ2-2, is KAGVTQTPRYLIKTRGQQVTLSCSPISGHRSVSWYQQTPGQGLQFLFEYFSETQRNKGNFPGRFSGRQFSNSRSEMNVSTLELGDSALYLCASSLTSGRNTGELFFGEGSRLTVL.

This clonotype was picked up one time. V is TRBV29-1 and J is TRBJ2-3, with a possible D match to TRBD1 (7 bases). From germline, CDR1 is SQVTM and CDR2 ANQGSEA. The length of the CDR3 is 12 residues. CDR3 region: CGGTENTDTQYF. DNA of the CDR3: TGCGGCGGGACAGAGAACACAGATACGCAGTATTTT.

A single count supports this clonotype. The V gene is TRBV7-2, the J gene TRBJ1-6; D is undetermined. The CDR3 sequence is 13 residues long. The germline V gene encodes CDR1 SGHTA and CDR2 FQGNSA. V lost 1 base and J lost 13, with 11 bases in between. Written as DNA, the CDR3 is TGTGCCAGCAGCTTAGTGGCGCCGTCGCCCCTCCACTTT. It specifies CASSLVAPSPLHF.

This clonotype was counted ten times or more. The chain joins TRBV6-5 to TRBJ1-1, with 7 bases identical to TRBD1. Germline loops: CDR1 MNHEY, CDR2 SVGAGI. V dropped 6 bases and J dropped 11; count of bases not matched to a gene: 15. The CDR3 length is 14 residues. For the CDR3, the DNA is TGTGCCAGCAGGTCTCTAAGACAGGGTCGTAGGGCTTTCTTT. Its translation is CASRSLRQGRRAFF.

By share, this clonotype ranks as medium-sized. The chain employs TRBV27 and TRBJ1-3; 7 bases align to TRBD1. After removal of 7 bases from V and 2 bases from J, the junction contained 5 bases not matched to a gene. Germline V lookup: CDR1 MNHEY, CDR2 SMNVEV (reference sequence). This CDR3 contains 14 residues. The CDR3 bases are TGTGCCAGCACTTCAGGGGGTGCTGGAAACACCATATATTTT. Its translation: CASTSGGAGNTIYF.

This clonotype showed up many times. V is TRBV30 and J is TRBJ1-1; TRBD1 aligns across 8 bases. The CDR3 runs to 14 residues. V was pared by 0 bases and J by 11 bases, with 11 bases of the junction left unmatched. Germline V lookup: CDR1 GTSNPN, CDR2 SVGIG (reference sequence). CDR3 DNA: TGTGCCTGGAGTGTAGGGTTCCAGGGGGCGAGCGCTTTCTTT. Protein: CAWSVGFQGASAFF.

Details on this clonotype: A read error is likely, as this CDR3 ends without the conserved phenylalanine or tryptophan. J is TRBJ1-1 and V is TRBV10-3; 8 bases fit TRBD1. The CDR3 has 16 amino acids. V lost 5 bases to trimming and J lost 1 base; unmatched junction nucleotides: 9. CDR1 is ENHRY and CDR2 is SYGVKD in the germline V gene. CDR3 bases: TGTGCCATCAGTTATACTGACAGGGGACCGAACACTGAAGCTTTCCTT. This sequence encodes CAISYTDRGPNTEAFL.

This clonotype was found many times. The rearrangement uses TRBV10-3 and TRBJ1-5; tentatively, D is TRBD1 (6 bases). V was shortened by 3 bases and J by 11 bases, with 17 bases between the two germline ends. The CDR3 is 14 amino acids. CDR1 and CDR2 (germline): ENHRY, SYGVKD. CDR3 amino acids: CAISDIGGAVSQHF. The CDR3 DNA is TGTGCCATCAGTGATATAGGGGGAGCTGTGTCCCAGCATTTT.

V usage is TRBV5-1 and J usage is TRBJ2-1, with D perhaps TRBD1 (6 bases). V lost 4 bases to trimming and J lost 4 bases, with 18 bases between them. CDR3 length: 16 residues. The germline gives CDR1 SGHRS, CDR2 YFSETQ. The CDR3 reads CASSDPGTSRYNEQFF. In DNA, the CDR3 is TGCGCCAGCAGCGACCCCGGGACATCCCGGTACAATGAGCAGTTCTTC. Together with reference TRBV5-1 and TRBJ2-1, the CDR3 gives the full variable domain: KAGVTQTPRYLIKTRGQQVTLSCSPISGHRSVSWYQQTPGQGLQFLFEYFSETQRNKGNFPGRFSGRQFSNSRSEMNVSTLELGDSALYLCASSDPGTSRYNEQFFGPGTRLTVL.